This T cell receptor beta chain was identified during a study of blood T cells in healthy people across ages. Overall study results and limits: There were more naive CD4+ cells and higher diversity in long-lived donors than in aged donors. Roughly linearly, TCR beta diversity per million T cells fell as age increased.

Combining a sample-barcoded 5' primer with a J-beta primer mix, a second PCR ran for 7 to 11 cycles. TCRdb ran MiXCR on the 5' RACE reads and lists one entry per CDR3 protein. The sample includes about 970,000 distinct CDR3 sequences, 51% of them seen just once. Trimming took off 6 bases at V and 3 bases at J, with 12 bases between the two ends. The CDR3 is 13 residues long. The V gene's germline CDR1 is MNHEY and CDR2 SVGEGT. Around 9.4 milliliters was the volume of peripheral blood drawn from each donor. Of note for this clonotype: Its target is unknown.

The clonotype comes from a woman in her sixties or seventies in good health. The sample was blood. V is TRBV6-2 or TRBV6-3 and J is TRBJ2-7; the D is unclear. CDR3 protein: CASSRNTYYEQYF. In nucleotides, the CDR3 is TGTGCCAGCAGCCGTAATACATACTACGAGCAGTACTTC.